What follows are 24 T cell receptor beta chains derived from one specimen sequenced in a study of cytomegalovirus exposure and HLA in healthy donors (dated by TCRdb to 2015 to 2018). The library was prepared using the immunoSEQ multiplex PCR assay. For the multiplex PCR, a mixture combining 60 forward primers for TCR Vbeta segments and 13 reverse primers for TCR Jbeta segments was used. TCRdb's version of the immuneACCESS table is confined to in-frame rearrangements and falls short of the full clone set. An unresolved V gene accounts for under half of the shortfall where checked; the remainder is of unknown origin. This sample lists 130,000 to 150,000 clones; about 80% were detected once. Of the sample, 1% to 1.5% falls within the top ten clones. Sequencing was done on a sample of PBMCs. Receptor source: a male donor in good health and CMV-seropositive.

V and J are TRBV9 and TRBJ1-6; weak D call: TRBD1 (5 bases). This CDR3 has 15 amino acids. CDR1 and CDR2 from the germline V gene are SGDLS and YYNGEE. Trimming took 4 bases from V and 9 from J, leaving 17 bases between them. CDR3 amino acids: CASSKQESTGSPLHF. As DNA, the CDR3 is TGTGCCAGCAGCAAACAAGAGTCAACAGGTTCACCCCTCCACTTT. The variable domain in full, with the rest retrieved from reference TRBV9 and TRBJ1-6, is DSGVTQTPKHLITATGQRVTLRCSPRSGDLSVYWYQQSLDQGLQFLIQYYNGEERAKGNILERFSAQQFPDLHSELNLSSLELGDSALYFCASSKQESTGSPLHFGNGTRLTVT.

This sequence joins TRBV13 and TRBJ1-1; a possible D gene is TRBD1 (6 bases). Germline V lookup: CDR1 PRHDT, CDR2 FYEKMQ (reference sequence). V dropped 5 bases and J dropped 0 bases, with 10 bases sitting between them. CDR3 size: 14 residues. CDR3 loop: CASSADRLNTEAFF. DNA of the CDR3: TGTGCCAGCAGCGCGGACAGACTGAACACTGAAGCTTTCTTT.

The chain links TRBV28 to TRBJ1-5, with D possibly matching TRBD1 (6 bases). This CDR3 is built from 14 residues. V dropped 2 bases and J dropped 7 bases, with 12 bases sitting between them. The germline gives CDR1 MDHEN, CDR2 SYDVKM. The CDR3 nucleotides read TGTGCCAGCAGTTTACCACAGGGCAGACAGCCCCAGCATTTT. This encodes CASSLPQGRQPQHF.

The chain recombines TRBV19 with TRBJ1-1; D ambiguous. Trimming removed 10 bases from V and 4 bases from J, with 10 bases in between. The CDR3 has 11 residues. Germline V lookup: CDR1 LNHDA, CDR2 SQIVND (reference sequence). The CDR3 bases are TGTGCCACCGGGCGGGGCACTGAAGCTTTCTTT. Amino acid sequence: CATGRGTEAFF.

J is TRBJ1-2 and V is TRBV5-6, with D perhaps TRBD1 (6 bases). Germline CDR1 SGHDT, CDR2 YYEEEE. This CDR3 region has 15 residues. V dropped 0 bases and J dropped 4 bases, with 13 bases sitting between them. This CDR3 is CASSLVSGASYGYTF. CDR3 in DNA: TGTGCCAGCAGCTTGGTATCAGGGGCGAGCTATGGCTACACCTTC. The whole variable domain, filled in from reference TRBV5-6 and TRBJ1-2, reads DAGVTQSPTHLIKTRGQQVTLRCSPKSGHDTVSWYQQALGQGPQFIFQYYEEEERQRGNFPDRFSGHQFPNYSSELNVNALLLGDSALYLCASSLVSGASYGYTFGSGTRLTVV.

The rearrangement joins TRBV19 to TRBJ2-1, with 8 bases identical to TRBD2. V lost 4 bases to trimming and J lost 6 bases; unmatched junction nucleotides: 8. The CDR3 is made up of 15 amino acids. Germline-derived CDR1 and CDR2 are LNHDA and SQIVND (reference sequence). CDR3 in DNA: TGTGCCAGTAGTAAGCCGGGGGGGATGAGCAATGAGCAGTTCTTC. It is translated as CASSKPGGMSNEQFF. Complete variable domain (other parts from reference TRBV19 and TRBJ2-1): DGGITQSPKYLFRKEGQNVTLSCEQNLNHDAMYWYRQDPGQGLRLIYYSQIVNDFQKGDIAEGYSVSREKKESFPLTVTSAQKNPTAFYLCASSKPGGMSNEQFFGPGTRLTVL.

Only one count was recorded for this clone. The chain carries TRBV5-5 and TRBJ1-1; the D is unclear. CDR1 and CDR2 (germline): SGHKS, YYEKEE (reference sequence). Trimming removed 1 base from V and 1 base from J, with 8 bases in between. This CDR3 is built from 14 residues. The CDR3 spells CASSLWQKNTEAFF. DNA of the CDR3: TGTGCCAGCAGCTTGTGGCAGAAGAACACTGAAGCTTTCTTT.

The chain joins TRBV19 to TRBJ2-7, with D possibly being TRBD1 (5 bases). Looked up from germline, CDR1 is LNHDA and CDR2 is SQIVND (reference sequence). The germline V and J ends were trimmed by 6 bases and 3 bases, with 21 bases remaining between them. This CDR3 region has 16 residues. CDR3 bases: TGTGCCAGTAGACCCACTGACAGTGCAAAGGGCTACGAGCAGTACTTC. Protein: CASRPTDSAKGYEQYF.

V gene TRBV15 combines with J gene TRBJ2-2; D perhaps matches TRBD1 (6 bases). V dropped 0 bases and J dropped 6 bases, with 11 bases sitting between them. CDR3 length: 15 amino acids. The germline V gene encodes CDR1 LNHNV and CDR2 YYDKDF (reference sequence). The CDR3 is CATSRDAGGAGELFF. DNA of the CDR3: TGTGCCACCAGCAGAGACGCTGGGGGCGCCGGGGAGCTGTTTTTT.

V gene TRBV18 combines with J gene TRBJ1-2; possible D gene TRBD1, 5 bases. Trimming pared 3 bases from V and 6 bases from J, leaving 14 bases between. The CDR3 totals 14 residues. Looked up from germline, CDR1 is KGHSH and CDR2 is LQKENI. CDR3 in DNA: TGTGCCAGCTCACCGAGCATCACGGGGGATGGCTACACCTTC. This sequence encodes CASSPSITGDGYTF. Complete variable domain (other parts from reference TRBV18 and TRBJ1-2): NAGVMQNPRHLVRRRGQEARLRCSPMKGHSHVYWYRQLPEEGLKFMVYLQKENIIDESGMPKERFSAEFPKEGPSILRIQQVVRGDSAAYFCASSPSITGDGYTFGSGTRLTVV.

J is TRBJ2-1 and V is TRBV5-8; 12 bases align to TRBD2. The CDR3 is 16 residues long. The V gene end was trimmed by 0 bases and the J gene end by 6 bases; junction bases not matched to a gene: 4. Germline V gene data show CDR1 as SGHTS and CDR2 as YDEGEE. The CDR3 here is CASSLGLAGAINEQFF. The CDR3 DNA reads TGTGCCAGCAGCTTGGGACTAGCGGGAGCGATCAATGAGCAGTTCTTC.

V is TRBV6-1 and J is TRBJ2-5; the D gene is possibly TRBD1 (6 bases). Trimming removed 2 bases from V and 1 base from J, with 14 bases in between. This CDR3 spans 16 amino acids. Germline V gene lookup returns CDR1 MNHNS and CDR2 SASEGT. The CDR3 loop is CASSEPSTGIQETQYF. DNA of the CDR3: TGTGCCAGCAGTGAACCCTCAACAGGGATCCAAGAGACCCAGTACTTC.

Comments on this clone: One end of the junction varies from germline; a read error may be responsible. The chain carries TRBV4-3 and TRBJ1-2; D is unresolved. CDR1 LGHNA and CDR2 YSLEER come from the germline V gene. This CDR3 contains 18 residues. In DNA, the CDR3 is TGCCCCAGCAGCCAAGCCATGTCCCAGGAGGTATCTAACTATGGCTACACCTTC. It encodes CPSSQAMSQEVSNYGYTF.

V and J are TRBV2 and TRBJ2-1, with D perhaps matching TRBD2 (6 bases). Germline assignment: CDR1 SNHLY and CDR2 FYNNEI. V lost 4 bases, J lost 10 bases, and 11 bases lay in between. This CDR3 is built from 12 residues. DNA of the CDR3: TGTGCCAGCAGTGCTCTCCGGGGGGAGCAGTTCTTC. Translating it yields CASSALRGEQFF.

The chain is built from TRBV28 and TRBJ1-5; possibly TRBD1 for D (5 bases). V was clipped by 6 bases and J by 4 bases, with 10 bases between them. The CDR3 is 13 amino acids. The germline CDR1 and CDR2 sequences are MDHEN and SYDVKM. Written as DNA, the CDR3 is TGTGCCAGCAGCCTCCAGGGTAATCAGCCCCAGCATTTT. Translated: CASSLQGNQPQHF.

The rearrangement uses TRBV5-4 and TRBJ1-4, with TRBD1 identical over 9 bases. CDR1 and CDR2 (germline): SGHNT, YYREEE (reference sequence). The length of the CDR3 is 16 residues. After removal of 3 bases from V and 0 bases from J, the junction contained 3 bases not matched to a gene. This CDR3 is CASSSTGGTTNEKLFF. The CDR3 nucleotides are TGTGCCAGCAGCTCGACAGGGGGGACAACTAATGAAAAACTGTTTTTT.

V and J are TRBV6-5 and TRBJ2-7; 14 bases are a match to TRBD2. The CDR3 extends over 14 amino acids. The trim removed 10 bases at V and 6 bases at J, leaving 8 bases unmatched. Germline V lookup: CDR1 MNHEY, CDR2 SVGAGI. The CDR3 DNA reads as TGTGCCACCGGACTAGCGGGAGGTTCGAGCGAGCAGTACTTC. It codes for CATGLAGGSSEQYF.

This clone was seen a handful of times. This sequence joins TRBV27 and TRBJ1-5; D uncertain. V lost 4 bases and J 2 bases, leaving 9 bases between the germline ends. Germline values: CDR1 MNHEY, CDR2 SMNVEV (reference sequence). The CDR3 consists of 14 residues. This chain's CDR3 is CASSYGVGNQPQHF. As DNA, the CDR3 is TGTGCCAGCAGTTACGGGGTCGGCAATCAGCCCCAGCATTTT.

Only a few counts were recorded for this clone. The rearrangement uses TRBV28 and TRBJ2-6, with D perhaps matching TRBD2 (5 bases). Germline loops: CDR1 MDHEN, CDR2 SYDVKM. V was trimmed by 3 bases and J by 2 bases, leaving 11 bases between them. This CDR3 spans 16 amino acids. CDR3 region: CASSFARAPGANVLTF. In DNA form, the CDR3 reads TGTGCCAGCAGTTTTGCGAGGGCCCCTGGGGCCAACGTCCTGACTTTC.

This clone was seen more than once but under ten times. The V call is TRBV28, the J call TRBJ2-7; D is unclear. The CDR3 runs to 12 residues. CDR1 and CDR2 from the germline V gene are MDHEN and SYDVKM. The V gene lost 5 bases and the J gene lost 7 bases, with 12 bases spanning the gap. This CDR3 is CASSATVREQYF. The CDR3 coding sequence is TGTGCCAGCAGTGCAACGGTCAGGGAGCAGTACTTC.

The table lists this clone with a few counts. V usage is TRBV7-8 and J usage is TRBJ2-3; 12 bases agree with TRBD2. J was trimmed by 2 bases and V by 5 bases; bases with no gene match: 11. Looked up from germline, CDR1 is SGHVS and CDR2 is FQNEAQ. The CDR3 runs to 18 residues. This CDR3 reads CASSPGTSGRRYTDTQYF. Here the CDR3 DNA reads TGTGCCAGCAGCCCTGGGACTAGCGGGCGACGTTACACAGATACGCAGTATTTT.

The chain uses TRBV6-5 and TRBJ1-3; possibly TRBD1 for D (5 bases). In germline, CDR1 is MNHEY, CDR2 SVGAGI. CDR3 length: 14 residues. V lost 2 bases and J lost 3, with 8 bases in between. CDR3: CASSYEQDGNTIYF. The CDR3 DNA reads TGTGCCAGCAGTTACGAACAGGATGGAAACACCATATATTTT.

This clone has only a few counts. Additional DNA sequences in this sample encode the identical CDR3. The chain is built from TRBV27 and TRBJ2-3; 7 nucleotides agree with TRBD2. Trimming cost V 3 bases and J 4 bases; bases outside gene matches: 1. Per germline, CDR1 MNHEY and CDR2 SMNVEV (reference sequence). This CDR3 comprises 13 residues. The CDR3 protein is CASSFRGADTQYF. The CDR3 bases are TGTGCCAGCAGTTTTCGGGGGGCAGATACGCAGTATTTT.

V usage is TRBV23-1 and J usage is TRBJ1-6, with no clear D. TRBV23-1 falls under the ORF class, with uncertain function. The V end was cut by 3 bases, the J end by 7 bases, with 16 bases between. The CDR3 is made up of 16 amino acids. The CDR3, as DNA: TGCGCCAGCAGTCAGTTCCGAGGTCTACGGAATTCACCCCTCCACTTT. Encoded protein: CASSQFRGLRNSPLHF.